Below, one T cell receptor (beta chain) is given with its context. Using its own MiXCR run on the PCR reads, TCRdb lists one record per CDR3 protein. The sample has around 12,000 distinct CDR3 sequences, around half seen once. The data originate from a study of tumor-infiltrating lymphocytes in oesophageal squamous cell carcinoma. What was sequenced was esophageal tumor tissue. The TCR comes from a female donor with esophageal squamous cell carcinoma.

CDR3: CASSLDSTDTQYF. For the CDR3, the DNA is TGTGCCAGCAGCTTAGATTCCACAGATACGCAGTACTTC. The J gene is TRBJ2-5, the V gene TRBV7-2; D ambiguous. In germline, CDR1 is SGHTA, CDR2 FQGNSA. There are 13 residues in the CDR3. With 1 base removed from V and 11 bases from J, the gap between germline ends came to 14 bases.